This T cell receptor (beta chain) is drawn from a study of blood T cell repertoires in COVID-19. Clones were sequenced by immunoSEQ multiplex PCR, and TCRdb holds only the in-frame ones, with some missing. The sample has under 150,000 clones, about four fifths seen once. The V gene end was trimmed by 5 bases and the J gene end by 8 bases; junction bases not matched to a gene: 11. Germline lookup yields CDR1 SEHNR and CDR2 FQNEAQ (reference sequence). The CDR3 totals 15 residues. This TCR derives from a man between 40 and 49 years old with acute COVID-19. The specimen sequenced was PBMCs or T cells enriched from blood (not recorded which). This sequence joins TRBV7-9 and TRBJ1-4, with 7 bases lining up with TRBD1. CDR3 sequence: CASSQTGTVEEKLFF. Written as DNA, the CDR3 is TGTGCCAGCAGCCAGACCGGGACAGTCGAGGAAAAACTGTTTTTT.